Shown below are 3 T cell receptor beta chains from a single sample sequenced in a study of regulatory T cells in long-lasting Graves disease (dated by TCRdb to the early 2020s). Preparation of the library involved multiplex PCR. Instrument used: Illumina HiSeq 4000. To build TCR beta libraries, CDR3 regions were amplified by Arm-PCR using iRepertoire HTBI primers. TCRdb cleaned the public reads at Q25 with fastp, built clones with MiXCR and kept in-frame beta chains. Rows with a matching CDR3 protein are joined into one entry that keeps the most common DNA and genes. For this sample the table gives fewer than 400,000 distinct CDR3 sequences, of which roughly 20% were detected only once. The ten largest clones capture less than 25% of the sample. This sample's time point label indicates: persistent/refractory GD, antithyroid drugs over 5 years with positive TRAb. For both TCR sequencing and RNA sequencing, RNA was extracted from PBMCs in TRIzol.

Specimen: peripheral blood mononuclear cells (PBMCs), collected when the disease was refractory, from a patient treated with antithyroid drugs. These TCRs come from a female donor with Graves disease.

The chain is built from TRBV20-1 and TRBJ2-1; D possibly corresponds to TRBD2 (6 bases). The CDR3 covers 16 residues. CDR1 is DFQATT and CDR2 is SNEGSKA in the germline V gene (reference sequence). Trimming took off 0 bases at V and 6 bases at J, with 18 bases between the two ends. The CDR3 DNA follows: TGCAGTGCTAGAGATTCGGACTACGGGTTCAGCAATGAGCAGTTCTTC. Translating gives CSARDSDYGFSNEQFF.

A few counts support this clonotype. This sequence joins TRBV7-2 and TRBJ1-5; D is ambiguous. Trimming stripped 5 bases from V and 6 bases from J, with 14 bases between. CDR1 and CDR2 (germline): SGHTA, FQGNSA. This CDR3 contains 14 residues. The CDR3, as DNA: TGTGCCAGCAGCCCACTCTGGGGTAGTCAGCCCCAGCATTTT. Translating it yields CASSPLWGSQPQHF. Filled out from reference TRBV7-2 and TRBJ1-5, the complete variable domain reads GAGVSQSPSNKVTEKGKDVELRCDPISGHTALYWYRQSLGQGLEFLIYFQGNSAPDKSGLPSDRFSAERTGGSVSTLTIQRTQQEDSAVYLCASSPLWGSQPQHFGDGTRLSIL.

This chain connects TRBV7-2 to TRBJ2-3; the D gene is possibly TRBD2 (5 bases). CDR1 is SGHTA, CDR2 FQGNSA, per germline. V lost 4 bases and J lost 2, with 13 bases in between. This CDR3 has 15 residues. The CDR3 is CASSYEGLVTDTQYF. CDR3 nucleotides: TGTGCCAGCAGCTACGAAGGACTCGTCACAGATACGCAGTATTTT.